Presented here are 30 T cell receptor beta chains from one specimen sequenced in a study of T cell changes during pregnancy in multiple sclerosis. Some clones are missing from TCRdb's copy, which holds only in-frame ones; the method was immunoSEQ multiplex PCR. Of approximately 13,000 clones listed, roughly nine tenths are singletons. The sequencing here drew on CD8+ T cells from peripheral blood mononuclear cells, taken after pregnancy. These receptors were taken from a female donor in good health, enrolled as a control in a pregnancy study.

The chain joins TRBV6-1 to TRBJ2-3; 14 bases map to TRBD2. The junction had 7 bases not matched to a gene; V was cut back by 2 bases and J by 0 bases. The CDR3 sequence is 19 residues long. From germline, CDR1 is MNHNS and CDR2 SASEGT. CDR3 loop: CASSERGRLAGGSTDTQYF. The DNA for the CDR3 is TGTGCCAGCAGTGAACGGGGCCGACTAGCGGGGGGGAGCACAGATACGCAGTATTTT.

The chain recombines TRBV18 with TRBJ2-3; 9 bases map to TRBD2. The germline V gene encodes CDR1 KGHSH and CDR2 LQKENI. This CDR3 spans 15 amino acids. Germline trimming cut 0 bases from V and 7 bases from J; bases unmatched to any gene: 5. In DNA form, the CDR3 reads TGTGCCAGCTCACCACCTAGCGGGAGTGTAAATACGCAGTATTTT. Protein: CASSPPSGSVNTQYF.

This sequence joins TRBV7-3 and TRBJ2-1; D remains ambiguous. The germline gives CDR1 SGHTA, CDR2 FQGTGA. V was cut by 2 bases and J by 3 bases, with 5 bases left in between. This CDR3 region has 13 residues. The CDR3 loop reads CASSLRGYNEQFF. For the CDR3, the DNA is TGTGCCAGCAGCTTACGAGGCTACAATGAGCAGTTCTTC.

The chain has TRBV4-2 and TRBJ1-1; D is possibly TRBD1 (5 bases). V lost 0 bases and J 4 bases, leaving 9 bases between the germline ends. The CDR3 runs to 14 residues. CDR1 LGHNA and CDR2 YNFKEQ come from the germline V gene. CDR3 sequence: CASSQEGGSTEAFF. The CDR3 DNA sequence: TGTGCCAGCAGCCAAGAGGGGGGGAGCACTGAAGCTTTCTTT.

The chain has TRBV9 and TRBJ2-1, with D perhaps matching TRBD2 (6 bases). The germline CDR1 and CDR2 sequences are SGDLS and YYNGEE. Trimming stripped 0 bases from V and 5 bases from J, with 9 bases between. This CDR3 contains 14 residues. CDR3 DNA: TGTGCCAGCAGCGTAGCCGGGACTGACAATGAGCAGTTCTTC. Translating gives CASSVAGTDNEQFF.

The chain is built from TRBV4-2 and TRBJ2-1; 10 bases map to TRBD2. From germline, CDR1 is LGHNA and CDR2 YNFKEQ. The CDR3 has 16 amino acids. V was clipped by 5 bases and J by 5 bases; unmatched bases: 9. CDR3 residues: CASSSGGTSGDNEQFF. The CDR3 coding sequence is TGTGCCAGCAGCTCTGGGGGCACTAGCGGGGACAATGAGCAGTTCTTC.

This chain connects TRBV6-1 to TRBJ2-3; D is possibly TRBD2 (5 bases). Looked up from germline, CDR1 is MNHNS and CDR2 is SASEGT. Trimming removed 0 bases at V and 0 bases at J, with 7 bases between. This CDR3 has 15 residues. The CDR3 is CASSEARGSTDTQYF. CDR3 in DNA: TGTGCCAGCAGTGAAGCGCGCGGGAGCACAGATACGCAGTATTTT.

This rearrangement joins TRBV7-9 to TRBJ2-1, with 14 bases fitting TRBD2. Germline CDR1 SEHNR, CDR2 FQNEAQ (reference sequence). CDR3 length equals 18 residues. V was pared by 1 base and J by 8 bases, with 10 bases of the junction left unmatched. CDR3 in DNA: TGTGCCAGCAGCTTAGTCCGTCGGGGACTAGCGGGAGCCCATGAGCAGTTCTTC. This encodes CASSLVRRGLAGAHEQFF.

This clone was picked up one time. The J gene is TRBJ1-4, the V gene TRBV28, with D maybe TRBD1 (5 bases). The CDR3 consists of 14 residues. V lost 6 bases to trimming and J lost 5 bases, with 13 bases between them. CDR1 and CDR2 from the germline V gene are MDHEN and SYDVKM. The CDR3 DNA reads as TGTGCCAGCAGCTCGATGGGGCCCAATGAAAAACTGTTTTTT. Protein: CASSSMGPNEKLFF.

This clone was picked up one time. The chain uses TRBV5-6 and TRBJ1-6, with TRBD1 identical over 8 bases. In germline, CDR1 is SGHDT, CDR2 YYEEEE. The CDR3 covers 16 residues. Losses at the gene ends were 0 bases for V and 6 bases for J; bases not matched to a gene: 5. CDR3 amino acids: CASSLELTGANSPLHF. The CDR3 coding sequence is TGTGCCAGCAGCTTGGAGTTGACAGGGGCTAATTCACCCCTCCACTTT.

The rearrangement uses TRBV6-1 and TRBJ2-7, with 8 bases lining up with TRBD2. Germline values: CDR1 MNHNS, CDR2 SASEGT. J lost 0 bases, V lost 1 base, and 5 bases had no gene match. CDR3 size: 16 residues. The CDR3 DNA is TGTGCCAGCAGTGAAGAGGCGGGGGGCGTCTCCTACGAGCAGTACTTC. Translating it yields CASSEEAGGVSYEQYF.

The rearrangement joins TRBV10-3 to TRBJ1-3, with D unclear. V was trimmed by 3 bases and J by 6 bases, leaving 9 bases between them. The CDR3 loop spans 13 amino acids. Germline-derived CDR1 and CDR2 are ENHRY and SYGVKD. CDR3 DNA: TGTGCCATCAGTGACCGGGAACCAAACACCATATATTTT. Residues: CAISDREPNTIYF.

The rearrangement joins TRBV19 to TRBJ2-1, with D possibly being TRBD2 (6 bases). The germline gives CDR1 LNHDA, CDR2 SQIVND (reference sequence). V was pared by 7 bases and J by 4 bases, with 17 bases between. The CDR3 spans 15 residues. The CDR3 sequence: CASMSGTGSYNEQFF. CDR3 coding DNA: TGTGCCAGTATGTCCGGGACTGGATCGTACAATGAGCAGTTCTTC.

The chain has TRBV5-6 and TRBJ2-5; D is unresolved. V lost 4 bases and J 3 bases, leaving 4 bases between the germline ends. Germline V gene data show CDR1 as SGHDT and CDR2 as YYEEEE. The CDR3 length is 11 residues. The CDR3 coding sequence is TGTGCCAGCAGCCTAAAAGAGACCCAGTACTTC. As protein: CASSLKETQYF. The whole variable domain, filled in from reference TRBV5-6 and TRBJ2-5, reads DAGVTQSPTHLIKTRGQQVTLRCSPKSGHDTVSWYQQALGQGPQFIFQYYEEEERQRGNFPDRFSGHQFPNYSSELNVNALLLGDSALYLCASSLKETQYFGPGTRLLVL.

This clone was observed once. The J gene is TRBJ1-2, the V gene TRBV19; D is unclear. The CDR3 has 11 amino acids. Germline-derived CDR1 and CDR2 are LNHDA and SQIVND (reference sequence). The V end lost 6 bases, the J end lost 8 bases, and 10 bases lay between the germline ends. CDR3 region: CASRSGGGYTF. CDR3 nucleotides: TGTGCCAGTAGGAGTGGAGGCGGCTACACCTTC.

The V gene is TRBV2, the J gene TRBJ1-2; TRBD1 matches 11 bases. The length of the CDR3 is 15 residues. CDR1 and CDR2 from the germline V gene are SNHLY and FYNNEI. The J segment lost 7 bases and the V segment lost 3 bases, leaving 7 bases of the junction unmatched. CDR3 amino acids: CASSEGGQGVVGYTF. DNA for the CDR3: TGTGCCAGCAGTGAGGGGGGACAGGGGGTAGTTGGCTACACCTTC.

The chain joins TRBV28 to TRBJ2-5; 10 nucleotides match TRBD1. V was pared by 2 bases and J by 4 bases, with 7 bases of the junction left unmatched. Per the germline V gene, CDR1 is MDHEN and CDR2 is SYDVKM. The CDR3 loop spans 16 amino acids. The CDR3 region is CASSLLGQGGVETQYF. CDR3 coding DNA: TGTGCCAGCAGTTTACTTGGACAGGGGGGTGTAGAGACCCAGTACTTC.

The genes are TRBV28 and TRBJ1-1; the D gene is possibly TRBD1 (5 bases). Per the germline V gene, CDR1 is MDHEN and CDR2 is SYDVKM. The V end lost 5 bases, the J end lost 4 bases, and 11 bases lay between the germline ends. The CDR3 totals 13 residues. In DNA, the CDR3 is TGTGCCAGCAGTGCCACAGGATTCACTGAAGCTTTCTTT. Its translation is CASSATGFTEAFF.

The chain has TRBV19 and TRBJ2-7, with 9 bases identical to TRBD2. Germline lookup yields CDR1 LNHDA and CDR2 SQIVND (reference sequence). The CDR3 consists of 15 residues. Germline trimming cut 3 bases from V and 4 bases from J; bases unmatched to any gene: 7. CDR3 sequence: CASSIGVAGEYEQYF. In DNA form, the CDR3 reads TGTGCCAGTAGTATTGGGGTAGCGGGAGAATACGAGCAGTACTTC.

The gene calls are TRBV28 and TRBJ2-4; weak D call: TRBD1 (6 bases). Germline loops: CDR1 MDHEN, CDR2 SYDVKM. V was clipped by 7 bases and J by 3 bases, with 16 bases between them. The CDR3 is 15 residues long. In DNA form, the CDR3 reads TGTGCCAGCAATCCCAGGGGCAGGGACAAAAACATTCAGTACTTC. Amino acid sequence: CASNPRGRDKNIQYF.

The chain couples TRBV28 to TRBJ1-3; 7 bases line up with TRBD1. V trimming: 5 bases; J trimming: 9 bases; junction bases outside the gene matches: 7. Germline lookup yields CDR1 MDHEN and CDR2 SYDVKM. The CDR3 sequence is 13 residues long. CDR3: CASSPRGELTIYF. The DNA of the CDR3 is TGTGCCAGCAGTCCCAGGGGGGAACTCACCATATATTTT.

The chain links TRBV4-1 to TRBJ2-2, with D possibly matching TRBD2 (7 bases). The V end lost 0 bases, the J end lost 3 bases, and 14 bases lay between the germline ends. This CDR3 region has 17 residues. Germline V gene lookup returns CDR1 MGHRA and CDR2 YSYEKL. The CDR3 here is CASSQEAGGAYTGELFF. CDR3 nucleotides: TGCGCCAGCAGCCAAGAAGCTGGGGGGGCCTACACCGGGGAGCTGTTTTTT.

This clone has just one count. The chain recombines TRBV6-1 with TRBJ1-1, with 8 bases aligning to TRBD1. CDR1 and CDR2 (germline): MNHNS, SASEGT. Trimming cost V 3 bases and J 1 base; bases outside gene matches: 10. The CDR3 spans 17 residues. The CDR3 loop reads CASSEPGQAPANTEAFF. CDR3 DNA sequence: TGTGCCAGCAGTGAGCCGGGACAGGCCCCAGCGAACACTGAAGCTTTCTTT.

This chain joins TRBV29-1 and TRBJ2-7, with 11 bases aligning to TRBD2. CDR3 length equals 13 residues. V trimming: 7 bases; J trimming: 0 bases; junction bases outside the gene matches: 2. Germline values: CDR1 SQVTM, CDR2 ANQGSEA. CDR3 DNA sequence: TGCAGCGCTACTAGCGGGAGCTCCTACGAGCAGTACTTC. Encoded protein: CSATSGSSYEQYF.

This clone was counted between two and nine times. The chain links TRBV15 to TRBJ2-1; TRBD2 aligns across 12 bases. The CDR3 extends over 15 amino acids. J was trimmed by 10 bases and V by 1 base; bases with no gene match: 5. Germline CDR1 LNHNV, CDR2 YYDKDF (reference sequence). The CDR3 coding sequence is TGTGCCACCAGCAGAGGACTAGCGGGAGCTTACGAGCAGTTCTTC. Translated, it gives CATSRGLAGAYEQFF.

The chain recombines TRBV18 with TRBJ1-2; no firm D call. The V gene's germline CDR1 is KGHSH and CDR2 LQKENI. The CDR3 sequence is 15 residues long. With 4 bases removed from V and 3 bases from J, the gap between germline ends came to 15 bases. CDR3 residues: CASSLYSQEDYGYTF. The CDR3 nucleotides read TGTGCCAGCTCACTGTACTCCCAGGAGGACTATGGCTACACCTTC.

CDR3 region: CASRESSGGVIDTQYF. The CDR3 DNA sequence: TGTGCCAGCAGAGAGTCTAGCGGGGGAGTAATAGATACGCAGTATTTT. V and J are TRBV2 and TRBJ2-3; 10 positions match TRBD2. The V gene's germline CDR1 is SNHLY and CDR2 FYNNEI. J gave up 5 bases and V 6 bases, and 11 bases lay outside the gene matches. CDR3 length: 16 residues. The complete variable domain, with remaining parts taken from reference TRBV2 and TRBJ2-3, reads EPEVTQTPSHQVTQMGQEVILRCVPISNHLYFYWYRQILGQKVEFLVSFYNNEISEKSEIFDDQFSVERPDGSNFTLKIRSTKLEDSAMYFCASRESSGGVIDTQYFGPGTRLTVL.

The chain joins TRBV28 to TRBJ2-2; the D is unclear. The germline CDR1 and CDR2 sequences are MDHEN and SYDVKM. The CDR3 sequence is 14 residues long. Trimming removed 3 bases from V and 6 bases from J, with 11 bases in between. CDR3 sequence (DNA): TGTGCCAGCAGTTTGAGGTCTCCCGCCGGGGAGCTGTTTTTT. Its protein product is CASSLRSPAGELFF.

The genes are TRBV11-2 and TRBJ2-2; unclear D gene. The CDR3 contains 14 residues. Germline values: CDR1 SGHAT, CDR2 FQNNGV. V lost 1 base, J lost 7 bases, and 10 bases lay in between. In nucleotides, the CDR3 is TGTGCCAGCAGCTTAGGGCCTAGTCACGGGGAGCTGTTTTTT. The encoded protein is CASSLGPSHGELFF.

The gene calls are TRBV28 and TRBJ2-7; 8 bases map to TRBD1. The CDR3 covers 16 residues. With V trimmed by 3 bases and J by 3 bases, 10 bases remained unmatched. Germline CDR1 is MDHEN and CDR2 is SYDVKM. As DNA, the CDR3 is TGTGCCAGCAGTTTGTTTGGGACAGGAGTTTACTACGAGCAGTACTTC. Amino acids: CASSLFGTGVYYEQYF.